This TCR beta chain was sequenced during a study of cytomegalovirus exposure and HLA in healthy donors (dated 2017 in TCRdb). Regarding the research as a whole: An earlier analysis of 587 of the donors reported 276 Gb of sequence data and roughly 100 million unique TCR beta sequences from around 200 million T cells. An early release covering roughly 640 HLA-typed donors comprised 250 to 350 gigabases of sequencing data and tens of millions of unique TCR sequences. The genetic ancestry cluster associated with self-reported Caucasian donors included roughly four fifths of the roughly 400 genotyped donors. The study was designed to test whether signatures of past pathogen exposure could be identified by cataloging public T cell receptors. The study used immunosequencing to profile the T cell repertoires of some 600 subjects and linked those repertoires to cytomegalovirus serostatus. Along with the roughly 710-subject first cohort, a separate validation cohort of around 120 different subjects was used. The study combined high-throughput TCR immunosequencing, statistical association of individual TCRs with disease status, and machine learning to predict cytomegalovirus infection status. To study patterns of TCR occurrence, a later analysis re-analyzed previously published TCR beta repertoires from around 700 donors and added high-resolution HLA genotyping. Rather than drawing on any new phenotypic data, the later analysis identified candidate immune exposures from TCR beta sequences and the way those sequences occurred across donors. An earlier analysis of approximately 630 of the donors applied high-throughput TCR beta sequencing to assess whether each TCR beta V gene segment acted as functional or pseudogenic. Alongside the repertoire data, information on donor age, sex, ethnicity and CMV serostatus was compiled. In a later genetic analysis, genome-wide SNP genotypes for 398 of the 666 donors were used, and that subset was treated as a discovery cohort. All discovery cohort repertoires had been generated on a single sequencing platform. Both class I and class II loci were covered by HLA typing, at four-digit resolution. Typing coverage differed by locus: A, B, C, DRB1 and DQB1 were typed in about 620-640 donors, DQA1 in around 500, DPA1 in approximately 610, and DPB1 in just under 490. About five DR-DQ haplotypes were treated as single units for association and clustering because of strong linkage in the cohort. Among some 400 genotyped donors of the cohort, an average of approximately 240,000 unique TCR beta nucleotide sequences was sequenced per donor, of which about 18% were non-productive. What the authors observed across the whole study: In a later analysis, TCR association rates were found to vary across HLA loci, with the most associated TCRs seen for DRB1 alleles and the fewest for HLA-C alleles. Broadly in line with IMGT annotations, most TCR beta V segments showed up in productive rearrangements about 87% or about 30% of the time in an earlier analysis of several hundred of the donors. Assigning TCR associations to individual alleles was difficult when HLA alleles, especially DR and DQ, strongly co-occurred. Some IMGT-functional V segments, including TRBV6-2 and TRBV6-3, could not be told apart with the 87-base-pair reads, so those segments were excluded. It was suggested by the authors that the approach could potentially be generalized to other disease states and immunological phenotypes. Because HLA typing was unavailable for some donors at each locus, only the typed subset was used in association tests. The study listed 170 or so TCR beta chains as associated with cytomegalovirus. Several of the top co-occurrence clusters appeared to be linked to parvovirus B19, influenza, CMV and Epstein-Barr virus, according to a later analysis. Immune exposure information for the cohort was limited to CMV serostatus. Most TCR sequences were observed very rarely across donors, whereas some public TCRs were present in many individuals. Roughly 15 rarely observed V segments, including chromosome 9 orphons, were excluded from the earlier analysis of almost 600 of the donors because counts were too low. Three of the identified cytomegalovirus-associated TCR beta chains were confirmed in vitro to be specific for cytomegalovirus antigens. Compared with the roughly 600-donor mean, donors in an Asian-associated ancestry cluster had fewer N-insertions in productive TCRs, according to a later genetic analysis. Specific HLA alleles were associated with 16,951 TCR beta sequences at a false discovery rate of 0.05 in a later analysis. Correlated functional status among segregating V segments might reflect linkage disequilibrium, but an unknown experimental factor could not be ruled out. A later analysis found that HLA-associated TCR beta chains were more clonally expanded and had lower generation probabilities than equally common non-associated chains. A further reported finding was that TCR beta sequences accurately predicted the HLA-A and HLA-B alleles for most subjects in the first cohort. The cohort was sequenced for TCR beta chains only, and without alpha or paired-chain data the features that could be detected were limited. A cluster of highly shared sequence variants was judged likely to represent a technical artifact of the sequencing pipeline. Sequencing depth was assumed to be roughly uniform across donors in the presence/absence analyses, though that assumption may not hold. In a later genetic analysis, a missense DCLRE1C variant was associated with V-gene and J-gene trimming of TCR beta chains, and the association was replicated in an independent cohort. Most CMV-associated TCR beta chains appeared to be HLA-restricted in a later analysis, and the HLA associations seemed to be driven largely by CMV exposure. Cytomegalovirus status was reported to be diagnosed by the classifier with high specificity and sensitivity in both the original and validation cohorts.

In regard to this clone: Its antigen is not yet known. It has no much larger one-base neighbor in the sample; base qualities were not kept.

The cohort comprised under 700 healthy bone marrow donors. At the time of sampling, all cohort members were nominally healthy, though unrecorded immune exposures were likely present. The donor tested CMV seropositive and was one of the 289 seropositive cohort members. A peripheral blood sample was collected from each donor, and TCR beta sequencing was performed on peripheral blood mononuclear cells. Genomic DNA extraction from the blood cell samples was performed with the Qiagen DNeasy Blood Extraction Kit. Libraries were constructed by the immunoSEQ multiplex PCR assay. A mixture of 60 forward primers for TCR Vbeta segments and 13 reverse primers for TCR Jbeta segments was used in the multiplex PCR. A multiplex PCR assay on genomic DNA amplified the CDR3 region of rearranged TCR beta genes. Amplified TCR beta libraries were sequenced as 87-base-pair reads on the Illumina HiSeq System. In the source study's methods: Across the 500 to 750 repertoires, a later analysis counted some 81 million unique TCR beta chains, roughly 11 million of which were shared by at least two donors. To remove PCR and sequencing errors, raw reads were error-corrected and collapsed into unique sequences using a nearest-neighbor algorithm that merged closely related sequences. Alignment of CDR3 sequences to IMGT reference sequences was used to assign V, D and J gene segments. For a sequence to be retained, at least a six-nucleotide match to both a V gene segment and a J gene segment was required. A rearrangement counted as productive if the CDR3 had no stop codons and remained in frame with V and J, and every other rearrangement counted as non-productive. Following IMGT convention, CDR3 was defined as the stretch from the second conserved V-encoded cysteine to the conserved J-encoded phenylalanine. The earlier analysis of 450 to 750 of the donors excluded any sequence lacking an unambiguous match to a single V gene segment. An earlier analysis of around 600 of the donors classified V segments as functional when productive rearrangements were above 56.7% and as segregating when the standard deviation between donors was above 5%. A statistical classification framework was built to diagnose cytomegalovirus status from the catalog of TCR beta chain sequences. In a later analysis, V and J genes were assigned by comparing TCR nucleotide sequences against IMGT/GENE-DB human TR gene sequences. The TCRdist pipeline was used in a later analysis to assign CDR3 sequences and most-parsimonious VDJ recombination scenarios. In a later analysis, every TCR beta chain was defined by the combination of its CDR3 amino acid sequence and its V-gene family, and reads without a unique V-gene family were dropped. To address suspected cross-contamination and a sequencing artifact, a later analysis removed a few hundred highly shared, low-generation-probability nucleotide sequences. A later analysis calculated a clonal expansion index for each public chain from normalized within-repertoire ranks of inferred template counts. In a later analysis, generation probabilities were computed using a VDJ recombination model fitted to out-of-frame rearrangements, and the results were checked against IGoR. In a later analysis, TCR-TCR, TCR-HLA and TCR-CMV co-occurrence was scored with hypergeometric tests, and a repertoire-size bias correction was applied to TCR pairs. False discovery rates were estimated in a later analysis by permuting HLA or CMV assignments 20 times. A later analysis grouped co-occurring TCRs with DBSCAN, adding TCRdist sequence similarity when clustering within HLA-allele-positive subsets. Repertoires with fewer than 30,000 or more than 120,000 public chains were left out of co-occurrence clustering, as were about five repertoires with anomalous nucleotide sharing. TCRdb carries this immuneACCESS record with in-frame sequences only. Its versions omit some clonotypes, under half of them owing to an unresolved V gene in the studies checked, with the rest unexplained. V, J and clone size were drawn from that table, and D and trimming were deduced from the DNA. The sample includes 150,000 or so clones, with about 72% observed a single time. 2.2% of the sample is held by the ten biggest clonotypes.

The germline ends are 7 bases apart after V is trimmed by 0 bases and J by 4 bases. The germline V gene provides CDR1 LGHNA and CDR2 YSLEER. From its cysteine to its phenylalanine, the CDR3 spans 14 amino acids. Kept here is only the CDR3 DNA, which spans 42 bases and is read in frame from base 1. Sequencing was done on a sample of PBMCs. The clonotype was recovered from a man aged 45-65 years in good health and CMV-seropositive. The chain is made from TRBV4-3 and TRBJ1-5; the D gene identity is not certain. The DNA sequence is TGCGCCAGCAGCCAAGATCTAGGTAATCAGCCCCAGCATTTT. Protein translation: CASSQDLGNQPQHF.